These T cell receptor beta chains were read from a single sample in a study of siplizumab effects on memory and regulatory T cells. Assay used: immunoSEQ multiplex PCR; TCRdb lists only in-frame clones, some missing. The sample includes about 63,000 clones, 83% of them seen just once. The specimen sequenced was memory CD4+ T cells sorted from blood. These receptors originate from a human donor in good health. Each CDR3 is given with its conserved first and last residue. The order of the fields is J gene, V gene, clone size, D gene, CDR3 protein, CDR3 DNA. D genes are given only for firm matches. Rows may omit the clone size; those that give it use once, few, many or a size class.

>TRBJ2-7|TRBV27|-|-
CASSFKQAVYEQYF
TGTGCCAGCAGTTTTAAACAGGCCGTCTACGAGCAGTACTTC
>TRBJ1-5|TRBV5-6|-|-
CASSLTGNVQPQHF
TGTGCCAGCAGCTTGACGGGGAATGTTCAGCCCCAGCATTTT
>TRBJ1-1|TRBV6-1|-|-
CASSEARNTEAFF
TGTGCCAGCAGTGAAGCTAGGAACACTGAAGCTTTCTTT
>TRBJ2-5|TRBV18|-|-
CASSRKGETQYF
TGTGCCAGCTCACGCAAAGGAGAGACCCAGTACTTC
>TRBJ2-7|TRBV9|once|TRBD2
CASSEGTSGGYSSGNEQYF
TGTGCCAGCAGCGAGGGGACTAGCGGGGGGTACTCTAGTGGCAACGAGCAGTACTTC
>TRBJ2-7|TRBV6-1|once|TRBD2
CASSGGLAGYEYF
TGTGCCAGCAGTGGGGGACTAGCGGGGTACGAGTACTTC
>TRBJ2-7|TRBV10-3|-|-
CAISSGTASSYEQYF
TGTGCCATCAGTTCCGGGACGGCTAGCTCCTACGAGCAGTACTTC
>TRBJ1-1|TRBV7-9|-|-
CASSLIRGGEAFF
TGTGCCAGCAGCTTAATCCGGGGGGGTGAAGCTTTCTTT
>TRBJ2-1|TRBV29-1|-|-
CSVDSFNSNEQFF
TGCAGCGTTGACAGTTTTAACAGCAATGAGCAGTTCTTC
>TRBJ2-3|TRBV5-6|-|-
CASSFSKSGTQYF
TGTGCCAGCAGCTTTTCCAAAAGCGGTACGCAGTATTTT
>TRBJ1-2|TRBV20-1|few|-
CSARLSMGYTF
TGCAGTGCCAGATTATCTATGGGCTACACCTTC
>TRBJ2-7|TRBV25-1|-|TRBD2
CASSESGGSPYEQYF
TGTGCCAGCAGTGAATCAGGCGGGAGCCCCTACGAGCAGTACTTC
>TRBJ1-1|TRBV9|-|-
CASSVDVERTEAFF
TGTGCCAGCAGCGTAGACGTGGAGAGGACTGAAGCTTTCTTT
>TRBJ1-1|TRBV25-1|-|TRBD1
CASSEWDSKNTEAFF
TGTGCCAGCAGTGAATGGGACAGCAAGAACACTGAAGCTTTCTTT
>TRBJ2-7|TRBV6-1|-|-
CASSEMLTYEQYF
TGTGCCAGCAGTGAGATGCTGACCTACGAGCAGTACTTC
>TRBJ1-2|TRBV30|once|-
CAWSTDRNYGYTF
TGTGCCTGGAGCACTGACAGGAACTATGGCTACACCTTC
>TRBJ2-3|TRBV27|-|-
CASRREVEGTQYF
TGTGCCAGCAGACGGGAAGTGGAGGGTACGCAGTATTTT
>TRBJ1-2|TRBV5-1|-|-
CASSAAGTYVPYGYTF
TGCGCCAGCAGCGCTGCCGGGACGTATGTCCCTTATGGCTACACCTTC
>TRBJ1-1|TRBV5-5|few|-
CASSLAPTGLMNTEAFF
TGTGCCAGCAGCTTGGCCCCGACAGGACTAATGAACACTGAAGCTTTCTTT
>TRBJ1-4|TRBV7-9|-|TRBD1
CASSLGTGGEKLFF
TGTGCCAGCAGCTTAGGGACAGGGGGTGAAAAACTGTTTTTT
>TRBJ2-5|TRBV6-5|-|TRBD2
CASSSGLAGVETQYF
TGTGCCAGCAGTTCGGGACTAGCGGGAGTAGAGACCCAGTACTTC
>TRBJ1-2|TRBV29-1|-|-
CSAETESYGYTF
TGCAGCGCAGAGACAGAATCCTATGGCTACACCTTC
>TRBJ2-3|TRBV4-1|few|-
CASSQGIGQGSSSGDLSYTQYF
TGCGCCAGCAGCCAAGGGATAGGGCAGGGGAGTTCTTCTGGGGACCTTAGTTATACGCAGTATTTT
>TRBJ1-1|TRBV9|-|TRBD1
CASSPSPGTGPGMTEAFF
TGTGCCAGCAGCCCCTCGCCGGGGACAGGGCCCGGGATGACTGAAGCTTTCTTT
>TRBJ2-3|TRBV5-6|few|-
CASNAAKDTQYF
TGTGCCAGCAACGCGGCCAAAGATACGCAGTATTTT
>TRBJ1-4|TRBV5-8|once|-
CASSLVGGKLFF
TGTGCCAGCAGCTTGGTGGGCGGGAAACTGTTTTTT
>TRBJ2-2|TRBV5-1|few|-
CASSWPGGETGELFF
TGCGCCAGTTCCTGGCCCGGGGGAGAAACCGGGGAGCTGTTTTTT
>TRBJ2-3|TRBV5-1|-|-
CASSLGQGWTDTQYF
TGCGCCAGCAGCTTGGGTCAGGGATGGACAGATACGCAGTATTTT
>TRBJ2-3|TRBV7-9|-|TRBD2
CASVYGGGNADTQYF
TGTGCCAGCGTCTATGGCGGGGGAAACGCAGATACGCAGTATTTT
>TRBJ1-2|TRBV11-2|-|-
CASSLVGFFNYGYTF
TGTGCCAGCAGCTTAGTCGGGTTTTTTAACTATGGCTACACCTTC
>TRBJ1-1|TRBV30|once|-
CAWSLTLGGNTEAFF
TGTGCCTGGAGTCTGACCTTAGGGGGGAACACTGAAGCTTTCTTT
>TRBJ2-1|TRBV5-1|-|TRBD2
CASKASGRPDEQFF
TGCGCCAGCAAAGCAAGCGGGAGACCCGATGAGCAGTTCTTC
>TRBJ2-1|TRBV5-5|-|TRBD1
CASSVTGEAEQFF
TGTGCCAGCAGCGTGACAGGGGAGGCTGAGCAGTTCTTC
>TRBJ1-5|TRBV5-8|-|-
CASSLQSYSNQPQHF
TGTGCCAGCAGCTTACAGAGTTATAGCAATCAGCCCCAGCATTTT
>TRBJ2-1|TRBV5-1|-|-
CASSYGLTLNNEQFF
TGCGCCAGCAGCTACGGACTCACCCTAAACAATGAGCAGTTCTTC
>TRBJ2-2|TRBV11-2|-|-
CASTLRPDGSGELFF
TGTGCCAGCACTCTAAGGCCCGACGGGTCCGGGGAGCTGTTTTTT